This TCR beta chain emerged from a study of T cell responses to AZD1222 COVID-19 vaccine. The data were produced by immunoSEQ multiplex PCR, yet TCRdb's version contains in-frame clones alone and is incomplete. Here the sample spans some 91,000 clones, 89% being singletons. General observations from the study: Once two AZD1222 doses were given, Spike-specific TCR breadth and depth went up. Only a handful of AZD1222 recipients were seropositive at baseline.

For this clone: The target antigen is unknown.

CDR3 length equals 17 residues. Deletions cut 4 bases from V and 8 bases from J, with 27 bases between. The germline V gene encodes CDR1 MRHNA and CDR2 SNTAGT. Sequences were derived from peripheral blood, sampled on day 0 of AZD1222 vaccination. The origin of this receptor is an adult in good health. V usage is TRBV6-4 and J usage is TRBJ2-7; D gene uncertain. CDR3 DNA: TGTGCCAGCAGTGGGGATCCCCCTACGTCATCGCTGATGAAGCAGTACTTC. Its protein product is CASSGDPPTSSLMKQYF.